A selection of T cell receptor beta chains follows, all from one sample in a study of human T cells and chemical hapten exposure. TCRdb re-analysed the RACE reads in MiXCR, keeping a single row per CDR3 protein. The table has around 260,000 distinct CDR3 sequences, more than 6.5% seen once. Sequences were derived from whole blood, sampled in connection with sensitization to the hapten diphenylcyclopropenone (DPC). Receptors were obtained from a woman in her 40s with alopecia areata. Some clones in this sample may be carry-over from other donors' samples. CDR3s include the opening cysteine and the closing phenylalanine or tryptophan. Each record gives: D gene, clone size, V gene, J gene, CDR3 DNA, CDR3 protein. A D gene is named only where the DNA matches it firmly. The size field is filled for only some rows; it gives once, few, many or a size class.

D gene: .; clone size: many; V gene: TRBV29-1; J gene: TRBJ1-5; CDR3 DNA: TGCAGCGTTTCGGGGGGCAATCAGCCCCAGCATTTT; CDR3 protein: CSVSGGNQPQHF
D gene: .; clone size: many; V gene: TRBV10-3; J gene: TRBJ2-1; CDR3 DNA: TGTGCCATCAAAGCGCCCTCCTACAATGAGCAGTTCTTC; CDR3 protein: CAIKAPSYNEQFF
D gene: TRBD2; clone size: .; V gene: TRBV27; J gene: TRBJ2-4; CDR3 DNA: TGTGCCAGCAGTTTGGGGGAGACGCGGGGGAACATTCAGTACTTC; CDR3 protein: CASSLGETRGNIQYF
D gene: .; clone size: .; V gene: TRBV4-2; J gene: TRBJ1-4; CDR3 DNA: TGTGCCAGCAGCGTTGAGGACGGGGAGAGTGAAAAACTGTTTTTT; CDR3 protein: CASSVEDGESEKLFF
D gene: TRBD2; clone size: many; V gene: TRBV7-2; J gene: TRBJ2-1; CDR3 DNA: TGTGCCAGCAGCTTGGGTCCTAGCGGGAGTATAAATGAGCAGTTCTTC; CDR3 protein: CASSLGPSGSINEQFF
D gene: TRBD2; clone size: .; V gene: TRBV6-1; J gene: TRBJ2-5; CDR3 DNA: TGTGCCAGCGGACTAGCGGGAGTAGGGGAGACCCAGTACTTC; CDR3 protein: CASGLAGVGETQYF
D gene: .; clone size: many; V gene: TRBV11-1; J gene: TRBJ1-2; CDR3 DNA: TGTGCCAGCAGCTTAGCAGGGGACCCTGGCTACACCTTC; CDR3 protein: CASSLAGDPGYTF
D gene: TRBD1; clone size: few; V gene: TRBV28; J gene: TRBJ1-5; CDR3 DNA: TGTGCCAGCAGGAGACAGGGATATAGCAATCAGCCCCAGCATTTT; CDR3 protein: CASRRQGYSNQPQHF
D gene: .; clone size: .; V gene: TRBV12-3/TRBV12-4; J gene: TRBJ2-1; CDR3 DNA: TGTTCGTCTCGCGGCCGAAGCTCCTACAATGAGCAGTTCTTC; CDR3 protein: CSSRGRSSYNEQFF
D gene: .; clone size: few; V gene: TRBV29-1; J gene: TRBJ2-3; CDR3 DNA: TGCAGCGTTGCCCCTGGGACACAGGCCCTGCAGTATTTT; CDR3 protein: CSVAPGTQALQYF
D gene: .; clone size: many; V gene: TRBV29-1; J gene: TRBJ1-5; CDR3 DNA: TGCAGCGTTAGTGGTGCTTATAGCAATCAGCCCCAGCATTTT; CDR3 protein: CSVSGAYSNQPQHF
D gene: .; clone size: many; V gene: TRBV7-2; J gene: TRBJ2-3; CDR3 DNA: TGTGCCAGCAGTTCCCACGGGGAGCTCTATAGCACAGATACGCAGTATTTT; CDR3 protein: CASSSHGELYSTDTQYF
D gene: TRBD2; clone size: few; V gene: TRBV4-2; J gene: TRBJ2-1; CDR3 DNA: TGTGCCAGCAGCCCCCAGACTAGCGGCTCCTACAATGAGCAGTTCTTC; CDR3 protein: CASSPQTSGSYNEQFF
D gene: .; clone size: many; V gene: TRBV5-1; J gene: TRBJ1-2; CDR3 DNA: TGCGCCAGCAGCTTGGCCAGGGGTAGTGATGGCTACACCTTC; CDR3 protein: CASSLARGSDGYTF
D gene: .; clone size: .; V gene: TRBV5-1; J gene: TRBJ2-1; CDR3 DNA: TGCGCCAGCAGCTCGGGAAGTTTTGGGTCTGGCGAGCAGTTCTTC; CDR3 protein: CASSSGSFGSGEQFF
D gene: .; clone size: .; V gene: TRBV7-2; J gene: TRBJ1-2; CDR3 DNA: TGTGCCAGCAGCCCTGGCGGGGTCGTGGCTGGCTACACCTTC; CDR3 protein: CASSPGGVVAGYTF
D gene: .; clone size: .; V gene: TRBV6-6; J gene: TRBJ2-7; CDR3 DNA: TGTGCCAGCAGTTACCGTCTCTCCTACGAGCAGTACTTC; CDR3 protein: CASSYRLSYEQYF
D gene: .; clone size: few; V gene: TRBV27; J gene: TRBJ2-7; CDR3 DNA: TGTGCCAGCAGTCGATCCACAGGTTACAGCTCCTACGAGCAGTACTTC; CDR3 protein: CASSRSTGYSSYEQYF
D gene: TRBD2; clone size: few; V gene: TRBV30; J gene: TRBJ2-7; CDR3 DNA: TGTGCCTGGAGTGGCGTGGCTAGCGGGAGAGGCGAGCAGTACTTC; CDR3 protein: CAWSGVASGRGEQYF
D gene: TRBD1; clone size: many; V gene: TRBV15; J gene: TRBJ1-6; CDR3 DNA: TGTGCCACCAGCAGAGGTTGGGACAGGGCTTCACCCCTCCACTTT; CDR3 protein: CATSRGWDRASPLHF
D gene: .; clone size: .; V gene: TRBV9; J gene: TRBJ2-3; CDR3 DNA: TGTGCCAGCAGCGTAGGGCTAGCGGACAGCACAGATACGCAGAATTTT; CDR3 protein: CASSVGLADSTDTQNF
D gene: .; clone size: few; V gene: TRBV28; J gene: TRBJ2-3; CDR3 DNA: TGTGCCAGCAGTCCCCGTTATACGCAGTATTTT; CDR3 protein: CASSPRYTQYF